This is a list of T cell receptor beta chains from one sample in a study of OX40 agonist ivuxolimab in advanced cancers. Clones were sequenced by immunoSEQ multiplex PCR, and TCRdb holds only the in-frame ones, with some missing. This repertoire shows 55,000 to 80,000 clones, approximately 92% found once; its top ten account for 12%. Here the sequenced sample was CD4+ or CD8+ T cells sorted from blood, taken in a trial of the OX40 agonist ivuxolimab. The receptor set was obtained from an adult with an advanced solid tumor such as melanoma, head and neck, liver or kidney cancer. The CDR3 runs from the conserved cysteine through the conserved F or W. A D gene is named only where the DNA matches it firmly.

CDR3 protein | CDR3 DNA | J gene | D gene | V gene
CASSQDPMNTEAFF | TGCGCCAGCAGCCAAGATCCGATGAACACTGAAGCTTTCTTT | TRBJ1-1 | - | TRBV4-1
CSDADRGLVGGYTF | TGCAGCGACGCTGACAGGGGGCTGGTAGGTGGCTACACCTTC | TRBJ1-2 | TRBD1 | TRBV29-1
CSAREGYEQYF | TGCAGTGCTAGAGAGGGGTACGAGCAGTACTTC | TRBJ2-7 | - | TRBV20-1
CASSPTGGVLTQYF | TGTGCCAGCTCACCTACAGGGGGGGTCCTTACGCAGTATTTT | TRBJ2-3 | - | TRBV18
CASSARVSNEKLFF | TGTGCCAGCAGCGCCCGGGTATCTAATGAAAAACTGTTTTTT | TRBJ1-4 | - | TRBV6-6
CASSLGANSYNEQFF | TGCGCCAGCAGCTTGGGGGCCAACTCCTACAATGAGCAGTTCTTC | TRBJ2-1 | - | TRBV5-1
CASSITPLRSGNTIYF | TGTGCCAGCAGCATAACTCCCCTGAGGTCTGGAAACACCATATATTTT | TRBJ1-3 | - | TRBV7-2
CATSRTGTGSAEAFF | TGTGCCACCAGCAGAACCGGGACAGGGTCCGCTGAAGCTTTCTTT | TRBJ1-1 | TRBD1 | TRBV15
CASTIGPGTYEQYF | TGTGCCAGCACCATAGGACCGGGGACCTACGAGCAGTACTTC | TRBJ2-7 | - | TRBV5-8
CASRQLAVISTDTQYF | TGTGCCAGCAGGCAACTAGCGGTTATTAGCACAGATACGCAGTATTTT | TRBJ2-3 | TRBD2 | TRBV27
CAIGEQGGSNQPQHF | TGTGCCATCGGGGAACAGGGGGGGAGCAATCAGCCCCAGCATTTT | TRBJ1-5 | TRBD1 | TRBV10-3